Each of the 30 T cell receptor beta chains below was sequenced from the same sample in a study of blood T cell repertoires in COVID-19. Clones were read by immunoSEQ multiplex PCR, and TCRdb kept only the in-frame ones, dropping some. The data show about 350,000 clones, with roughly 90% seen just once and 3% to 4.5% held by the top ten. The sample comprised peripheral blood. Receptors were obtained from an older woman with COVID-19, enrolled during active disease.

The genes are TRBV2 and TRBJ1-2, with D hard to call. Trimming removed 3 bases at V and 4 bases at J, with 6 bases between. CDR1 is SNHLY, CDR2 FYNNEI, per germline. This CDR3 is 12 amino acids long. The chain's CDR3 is CASSEEVYGYTF. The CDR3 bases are TGTGCCAGCAGTGAGGAGGTCTATGGCTACACCTTC. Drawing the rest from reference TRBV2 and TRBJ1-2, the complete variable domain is EPEVTQTPSHQVTQMGQEVILRCVPISNHLYFYWYRQILGQKVEFLVSFYNNEISEKSEIFDDQFSVERPDGSNFTLKIRSTKLEDSAMYFCASSEEVYGYTFGSGTRLTVV.

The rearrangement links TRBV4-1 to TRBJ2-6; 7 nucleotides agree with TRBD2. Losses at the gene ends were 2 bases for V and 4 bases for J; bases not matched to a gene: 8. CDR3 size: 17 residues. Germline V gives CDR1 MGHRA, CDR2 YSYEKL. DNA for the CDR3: TGCGCCAGCAGCCAAATTAGGGGAGGGGCCGGGGCCAACGTCCTGACTTTC. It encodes CASSQIRGGAGANVLTF.

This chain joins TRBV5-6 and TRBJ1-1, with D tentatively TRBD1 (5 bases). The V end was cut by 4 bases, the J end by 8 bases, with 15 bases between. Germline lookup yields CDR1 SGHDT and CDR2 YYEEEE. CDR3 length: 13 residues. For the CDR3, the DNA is TGTGCCAGCAGCCCCACCGGGGGAGGGGAAGCTTTCTTT. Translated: CASSPTGGGEAFF.

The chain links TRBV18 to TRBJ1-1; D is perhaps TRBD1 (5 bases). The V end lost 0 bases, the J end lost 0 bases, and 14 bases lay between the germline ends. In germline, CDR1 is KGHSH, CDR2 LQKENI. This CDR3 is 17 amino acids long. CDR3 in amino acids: CASSPPGGAGMNTEAFF. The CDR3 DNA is TGTGCCAGCTCACCACCCGGTGGGGCCGGTATGAACACTGAAGCTTTCTTT.

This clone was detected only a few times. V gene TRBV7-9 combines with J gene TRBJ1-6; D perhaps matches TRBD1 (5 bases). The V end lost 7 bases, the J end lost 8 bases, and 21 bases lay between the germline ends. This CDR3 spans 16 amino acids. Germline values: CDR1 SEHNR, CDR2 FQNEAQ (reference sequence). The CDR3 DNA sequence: TGTGCCAGCACCCCTACACCCCAGGGTCGTGATTCACCCCTCCACTTT. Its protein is CASTPTPQGRDSPLHF.

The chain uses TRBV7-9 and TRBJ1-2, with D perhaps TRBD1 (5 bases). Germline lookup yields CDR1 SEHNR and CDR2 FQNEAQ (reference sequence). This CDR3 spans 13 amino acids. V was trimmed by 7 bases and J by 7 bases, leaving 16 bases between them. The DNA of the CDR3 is TGTGCCAGCACCCTGGGGGAGGCTTTTGGCTACACCTTC. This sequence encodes CASTLGEAFGYTF.

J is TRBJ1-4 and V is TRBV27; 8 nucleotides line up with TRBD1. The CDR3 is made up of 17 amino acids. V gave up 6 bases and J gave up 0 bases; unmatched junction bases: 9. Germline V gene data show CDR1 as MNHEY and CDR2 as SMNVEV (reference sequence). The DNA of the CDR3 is TGTGCCAGCAGATCCCTCGGACAGGGACCAACTAATGAAAAACTGTTTTTT. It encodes CASRSLGQGPTNEKLFF.

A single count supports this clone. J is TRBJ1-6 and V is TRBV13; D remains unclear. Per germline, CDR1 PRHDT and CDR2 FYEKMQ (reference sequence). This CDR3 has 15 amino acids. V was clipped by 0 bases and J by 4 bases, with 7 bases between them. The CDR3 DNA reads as TGTGCCAGCAGCTTAGGCGCTGAGTATAATTCACCCCTCCACTTT. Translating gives CASSLGAEYNSPLHF.

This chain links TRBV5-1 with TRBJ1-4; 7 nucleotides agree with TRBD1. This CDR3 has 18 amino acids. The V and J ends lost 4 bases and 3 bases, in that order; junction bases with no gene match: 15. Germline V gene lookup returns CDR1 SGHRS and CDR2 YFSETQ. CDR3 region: CASSLYYLTGDANEKLFF. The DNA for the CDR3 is TGCGCCAGCAGCCTGTATTACCTTACAGGGGACGCTAATGAAAAACTGTTTTTT.

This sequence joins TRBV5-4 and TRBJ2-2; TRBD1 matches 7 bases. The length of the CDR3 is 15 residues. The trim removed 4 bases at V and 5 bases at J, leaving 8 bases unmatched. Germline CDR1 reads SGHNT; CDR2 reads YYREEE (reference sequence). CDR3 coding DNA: TGTGCCAGCAGCGACAGGGTCGGAAGGACCGGGGAGCTGTTTTTT. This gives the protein CASSDRVGRTGELFF.

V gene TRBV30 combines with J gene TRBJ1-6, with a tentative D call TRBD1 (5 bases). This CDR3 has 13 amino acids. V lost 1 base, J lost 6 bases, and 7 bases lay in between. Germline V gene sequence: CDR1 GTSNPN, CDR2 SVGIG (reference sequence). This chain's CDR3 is CAWSGQFNSPLHF. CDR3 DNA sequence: TGTGCCTGGAGTGGACAGTTTAATTCACCCCTCCACTTT. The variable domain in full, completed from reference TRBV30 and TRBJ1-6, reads SQTIHQWPATLVQPVGSPLSLECTVEGTSNPNLYWYRQAAGRGLQLLFYSVGIGQISSEVPQNLSASRPQDRQFILSSKKLLLSDSGFYLCAWSGQFNSPLHFGNGTRLTVT.

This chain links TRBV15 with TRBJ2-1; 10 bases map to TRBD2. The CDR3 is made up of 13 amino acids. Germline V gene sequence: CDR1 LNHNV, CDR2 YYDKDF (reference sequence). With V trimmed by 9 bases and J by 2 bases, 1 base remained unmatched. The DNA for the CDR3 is TGTGCCACTGGACTAGCGGCCTACAATGAGCAGTTCTTC. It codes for CATGLAAYNEQFF.

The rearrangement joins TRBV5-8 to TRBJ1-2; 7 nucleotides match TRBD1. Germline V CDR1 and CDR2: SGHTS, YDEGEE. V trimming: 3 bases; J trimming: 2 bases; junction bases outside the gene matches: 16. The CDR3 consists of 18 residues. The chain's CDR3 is CASSYPAAGTDENYGYTF. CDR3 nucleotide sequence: TGTGCCAGCAGCTATCCAGCGGCCGGGACAGATGAAAACTATGGCTACACCTTC.

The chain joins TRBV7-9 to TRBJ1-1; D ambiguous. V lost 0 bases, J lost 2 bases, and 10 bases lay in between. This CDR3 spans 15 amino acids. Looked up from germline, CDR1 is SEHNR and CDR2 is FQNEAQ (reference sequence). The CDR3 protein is CASSLARLDNTEAFF. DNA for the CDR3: TGTGCCAGCAGCTTAGCGCGACTTGATAACACTGAAGCTTTCTTT.

The CDR3 is CASSQVRDRGSVSYEQYF. DNA for the CDR3: TGTGCCAGCAGCCAAGTACGGGACAGGGGGAGTGTATCCTACGAGCAGTACTTC. V is TRBV4-2 and J is TRBJ2-7; TRBD1 aligns across 11 bases. V shed 1 base, J shed 1 base, and the junction held 9 bases outside the gene matches. CDR1 and CDR2 (germline): LGHNA, YNFKEQ. The CDR3 has 18 amino acids.

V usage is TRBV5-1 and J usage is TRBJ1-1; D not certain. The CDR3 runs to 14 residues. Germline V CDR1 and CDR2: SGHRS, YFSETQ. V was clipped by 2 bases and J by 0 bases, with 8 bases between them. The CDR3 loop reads CASSFEAMNTEAFF. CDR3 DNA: TGCGCCAGCAGCTTCGAAGCGATGAACACTGAAGCTTTCTTT.

CDR3 nucleotides: TGTGCCAGCAACCAATCGGGCAGGGGAGGGGACATTCAGTACTTC. Its translation: CASNQSGRGGDIQYF. V gene TRBV21-1 combines with J gene TRBJ2-4; the D call of TRBD2 is as the table states it, not checked on the DNA. TRBV21-1 is an annotated pseudogene. The CDR3 runs 15 residues.

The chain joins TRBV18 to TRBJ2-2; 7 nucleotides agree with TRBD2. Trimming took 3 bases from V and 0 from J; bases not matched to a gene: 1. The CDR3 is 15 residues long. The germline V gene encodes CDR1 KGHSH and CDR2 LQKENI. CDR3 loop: CASSPGLSNTGELFF. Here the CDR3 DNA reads TGTGCCAGCTCACCGGGACTATCGAACACCGGGGAGCTGTTTTTT.

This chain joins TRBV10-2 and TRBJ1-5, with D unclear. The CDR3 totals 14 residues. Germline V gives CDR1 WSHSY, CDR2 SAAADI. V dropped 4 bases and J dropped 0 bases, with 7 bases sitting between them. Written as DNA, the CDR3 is TGCGCCAGCAGTGGGCAGGTTAGCAATCAGCCCCAGCATTTT. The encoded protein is CASSGQVSNQPQHF.

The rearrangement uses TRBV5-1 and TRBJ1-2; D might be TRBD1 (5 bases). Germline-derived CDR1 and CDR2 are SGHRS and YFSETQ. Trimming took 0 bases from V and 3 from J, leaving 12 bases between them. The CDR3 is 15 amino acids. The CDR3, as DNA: TGCGCCAGCAGCTTGGTTCTGGGGGAGGACTATGGCTACACCTTC. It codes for CASSLVLGEDYGYTF.

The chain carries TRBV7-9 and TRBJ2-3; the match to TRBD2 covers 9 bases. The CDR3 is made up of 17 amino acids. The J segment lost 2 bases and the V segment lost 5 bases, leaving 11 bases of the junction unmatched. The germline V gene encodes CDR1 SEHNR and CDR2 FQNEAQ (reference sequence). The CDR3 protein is CASSRTSGGGVTDTQYF. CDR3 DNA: TGTGCCAGCAGCCGTACCTCCGGCGGGGGGGTCACAGATACGCAGTATTTT.

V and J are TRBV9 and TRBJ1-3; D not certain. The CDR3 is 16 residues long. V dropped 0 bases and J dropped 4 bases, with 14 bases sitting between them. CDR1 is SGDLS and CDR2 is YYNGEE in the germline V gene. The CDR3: CASSVAGGVKGNTIYF. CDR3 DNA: TGTGCCAGCAGCGTAGCGGGCGGGGTGAAGGGAAACACCATATATTTT.

CDR3 sequence (DNA): TGTGCCAGCAGCCCGACAGGAACTTATGGCTACACCTTC. This sequence encodes CASSPTGTYGYTF. The V call is TRBV7-8, the J call TRBJ1-2, with D possibly being TRBD1 (6 bases). The CDR3 has 13 amino acids. In germline, CDR1 is SGHVS, CDR2 FQNEAQ. Trimming cost V 5 bases and J 5 bases, with 12 bases left between them.

The CDR3 nucleotides are TGTGCCAGCAGCTTGGCCCAGGGCTACCACGAGCAGTACTTC. Protein: CASSLAQGYHEQYF. The chain employs TRBV7-3 and TRBJ2-7; D is perhaps TRBD1 (5 bases). From germline, CDR1 is SGHTA and CDR2 FQGTGA. The CDR3 spans 14 residues. V lost 3 bases, J lost 5 bases, and 14 bases lay in between.

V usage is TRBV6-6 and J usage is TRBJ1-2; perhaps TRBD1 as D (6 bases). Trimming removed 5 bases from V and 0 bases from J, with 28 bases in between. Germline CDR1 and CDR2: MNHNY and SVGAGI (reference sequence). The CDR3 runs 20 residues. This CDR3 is CASSRRVPSWGPPTNYGYTF. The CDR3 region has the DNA TGTGCCAGCAGTCGAAGGGTGCCTTCTTGGGGGCCCCCCACTAACTATGGCTACACCTTC.

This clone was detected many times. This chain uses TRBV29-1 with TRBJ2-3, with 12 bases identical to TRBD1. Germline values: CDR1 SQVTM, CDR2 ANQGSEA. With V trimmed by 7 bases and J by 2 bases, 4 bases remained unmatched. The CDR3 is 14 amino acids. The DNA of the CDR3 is TGCAGCGCCGGGACAGGGGGCCCCACAGATACGCAGTATTTT. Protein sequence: CSAGTGGPTDTQYF.

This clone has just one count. The CDR3 protein is CASSPDPRTYEQYF. The CDR3 region has the DNA TGTGCCAGCAGTCCTGACCCTAGAACCTACGAGCAGTACTTC. This rearrangement joins TRBV2 to TRBJ2-7, with unresolved D. Trimming pared 5 bases from V and 2 bases from J, leaving 13 bases between. Germline CDR1 and CDR2: SNHLY and FYNNEI. CDR3 length equals 14 residues.

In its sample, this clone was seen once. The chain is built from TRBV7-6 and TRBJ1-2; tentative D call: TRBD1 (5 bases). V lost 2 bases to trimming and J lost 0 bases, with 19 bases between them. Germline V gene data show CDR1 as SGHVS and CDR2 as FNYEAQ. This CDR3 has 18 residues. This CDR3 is CASSLSAGQGISNYGYTF. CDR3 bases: TGTGCCAGCAGCTTATCGGCGGGGCAGGGAATCTCTAACTATGGCTACACCTTC.

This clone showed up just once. For the CDR3, the DNA is TGTGCCAGCAGTTTACGCGGCACAGGGGGCGACGAGCAGTACTTC. This codes for CASSLRGTGGDEQYF. The chain employs TRBV28 and TRBJ2-7; 9 bases map to TRBD1. The CDR3 loop spans 15 amino acids. V trimming: 2 bases; J trimming: 5 bases; junction bases outside the gene matches: 7. Germline assignment: CDR1 MDHEN and CDR2 SYDVKM.

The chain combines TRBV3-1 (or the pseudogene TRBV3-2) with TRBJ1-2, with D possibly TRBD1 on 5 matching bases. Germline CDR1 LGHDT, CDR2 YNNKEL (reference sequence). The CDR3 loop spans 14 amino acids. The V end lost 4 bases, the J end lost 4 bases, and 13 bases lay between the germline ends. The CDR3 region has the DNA TGTGCCAGCAGCCTAAGTTGGGGGGTCTATGGCTACACCTTC. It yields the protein CASSLSWGVYGYTF.